Described below is a single T cell receptor beta chain sequence and its context. The table came from immunoSEQ multiplex PCR; TCRdb's copy has only in-frame clones and leaves some out. Of about 60,000 clones listed, 75% to 90% are singletons. This entry is derived from a study of graft-versus-host responses after intestinal transplantation. From the graft tissue, intraepithelial and lamina propria lymphocytes were released through processing. Germline values: CDR1 MNHNY, CDR2 SVGAGI (reference sequence). V lost 8 bases and J 0 bases, leaving 8 bases between the germline ends. This CDR3 is 13 amino acids long.

The source of this sequence is a human patient who received an intestinal transplant, so some T cells may come from the graft donor. The chain employs TRBV6-6 and TRBJ2-1; possibly TRBD1 for D (5 bases). The sequencing used ileum tissue, collected roughly 390 days after transplant. As DNA, the CDR3 is TGTGCCAGCGGGCAGGGCTCCTACAATGAGCAGTTCTTC. As protein: CASGQGSYNEQFF.